One sample yielded the 5 T cell receptor beta chains listed below, sequenced in a study of blood T cell repertoires in COVID-19. This table comes from immunoSEQ multiplex PCR, and its TCRdb copy is limited to in-frame clones, with some not included. The repertoire holds about 200,000 clones, roughly 82% seen once, with 5.2% in the top ten. Sequencing was performed on PBMCs or T cells enriched from blood (not recorded which). Receptors were obtained from a woman between 55 and 75 years old with acute COVID-19.

Only a few counts were recorded for this clone. The chain employs TRBV27 and TRBJ1-5; D is unclear. This CDR3 has 15 residues. V lost 4 bases, J lost 1 base, and 11 bases lay in between. Germline-derived CDR1 and CDR2 are MNHEY and SMNVEV (reference sequence). In DNA form, the CDR3 reads TGTGCCAGCAGTTATGGTCGAGGGAGCAATCAGCCCCAGCATTTT. This encodes CASSYGRGSNQPQHF.

In regard to this clone: This sample includes further DNA sequences coding for the same CDR3. The chain joins TRBV4-3 to TRBJ1-6, with 10 bases identical to TRBD1. Germline CDR1 and CDR2: LGHNA and YSLEER. This CDR3 region has 15 residues. V lost 3 bases, J lost 4 bases, and 0 bases stayed unmatched. As DNA, the CDR3 is TGCGCCAGCAGCCAGGGACAGGGGTATAATTCACCCCTCCACTTT. Its translation: CASSQGQGYNSPLHF.

This chain joins TRBV18 and TRBJ2-7; 7 bases match TRBD2. V lost 6 bases and J lost 4; bases outside the gene matches: 6. The CDR3 runs to 13 residues. Germline V gives CDR1 KGHSH, CDR2 LQKENI. The DNA of the CDR3 is TGTGCCAGCTCTCCCCGGGGGGATTACGAGCAGTACTTC. This encodes CASSPRGDYEQYF.

The J gene is TRBJ2-1, the V gene TRBV19; 16 bases map to TRBD2. CDR1 is LNHDA, CDR2 SQIVND, per germline (reference sequence). The CDR3 is 18 residues long. V lost 3 bases to trimming and J lost 0 bases; unmatched junction nucleotides: 2. CDR3 coding DNA: TGTGCCAGTAGTATGGGACTAGCGGGGGGGCTCTCCTACAATGAGCAGTTCTTC. It yields the protein CASSMGLAGGLSYNEQFF.

The chain is built from TRBV6-2 or TRBV6-3 and TRBJ2-7, with 11 positions matching TRBD2. Germline V lookup: CDR1 MNHEY, CDR2 SVGEGT. V gave up 4 bases and J gave up 2 bases; unmatched junction bases: 4. The CDR3 extends over 15 amino acids. The CDR3 bases are TGTGCCAGCAGTTCCGGGACTAGCGGACCCTACGAGCAGTACGTC. Protein product: CASSSGTSGPYEQYV.